Shown below are 6 T cell receptor beta chains from a single sample sequenced in a study of CD8 T cells in ankylosing spondylitis. Study-level points and caveats: A TCR beta motif of fewer than ten highly homologous variants appeared characteristic of ankylosing spondylitis blood.

TCRdb reanalysed the 5' RACE reads using MiXCR and keeps one entry per CDR3 protein. The sample consists of roughly 370,000 distinct CDR3 sequences, about 20% of them appearing once. Their recognized antigens are unknown. Sequencing input: blood, either unsorted or a sorted T cell fraction (not recorded which). The receptors here all came from a male donor with ankylosing spondylitis.

The chain joins TRBV3-1 to TRBJ2-7; 8 bases line up with TRBD1. CDR1 LGHDT and CDR2 YNNKEL come from the germline V gene (reference sequence). The CDR3 sequence is 15 residues long. V lost 3 bases and J lost 5; bases outside the gene matches: 9. In DNA form, the CDR3 reads TGTGCCAGCAGCCAGGCGACAGGGGTTTTCCACGAGCAGTACTTC. Encoded protein: CASSQATGVFHEQYF.

Many counts were recorded for this clonotype. The chain couples TRBV11-3 to TRBJ2-3, with D uncertain. In germline, CDR1 is SGHNT, CDR2 YENEEA. V was trimmed by 5 bases and J by 6 bases, leaving 9 bases between them. The CDR3 consists of 12 residues. The CDR3 region is CASSPSGDTQYF. For the CDR3, the DNA is TGTGCCAGCAGCCCCTCCGGGGATACGCAGTATTTT. The variable domain in full, with the rest retrieved from reference TRBV11-3 and TRBJ2-3, is EAGVVQSPRYKIIEKKQPVAFWCNPISGHNTLYWYLQNLGQGPELLIRYENEEAVDDSQLPKDRFSAERLKGVDSTLKIQPAELGDSAVYLCASSPSGDTQYFGPGTRLTVL.

This clonotype was seen a handful of times. This chain uses TRBV28 with TRBJ2-3; D call uncertain. Germline loops: CDR1 MDHEN, CDR2 SYDVKM. The CDR3 has 13 residues. The V end was cut by 7 bases, the J end by 2 bases, with 10 bases between. The CDR3 loop is CASTSGDTDTQYF. CDR3 sequence (DNA): TGTGCCAGCACCTCCGGAGACACAGATACGCAGTATTTT.

Only a few counts were recorded for this clonotype. V and J are TRBV7-3 and TRBJ1-1; D not resolved. CDR3 length equals 13 residues. Germline V CDR1 and CDR2: SGHTA, FQGTGA. With 3 bases removed from V and 5 bases from J, the gap between germline ends came to 10 bases. CDR3 DNA: TGTGCCAGCAGCTTCTCCCCAGAGACTGAAGCTTTCTTT. Protein sequence: CASSFSPETEAFF. The complete variable domain, with remaining parts taken from reference TRBV7-3 and TRBJ1-1, reads GAGVSQTPSNKVTEKGKYVELRCDPISGHTALYWYRQSLGQGPEFLIYFQGTGAADDSGLPNDRFFAVRPEGSVSTLKIQRTERGDSAVYLCASSFSPETEAFFGQGTRLTVV.

The chain joins TRBV10-3 to TRBJ1-4; the D is unclear. The V gene lost 0 bases and the J gene lost 0 bases, with 2 bases spanning the gap. The CDR3 has 14 amino acids. Germline V gives CDR1 ENHRY, CDR2 SYGVKD. In DNA form, the CDR3 reads TGTGCCATCAGTGAGTCTTCAACTAATGAAAAACTGTTTTTT. This sequence encodes CAISESSTNEKLFF.

This clonotype occurred a few times. V and J are TRBV6-5 and TRBJ2-2; 7 nucleotides align to TRBD1. The CDR3 length is 14 residues. Looked up from germline, CDR1 is MNHEY and CDR2 is SVGAGI. The V gene end was trimmed by 7 bases and the J gene end by 1 base; junction bases not matched to a gene: 3. In DNA, the CDR3 is TGTGCCAGCAATTGGGACAGGAACACCGGGGAGCTGTTTTTT. It translates to CASNWDRNTGELFF.